A single TCR beta chain is shown here with its context. Germline V gives CDR1 SGHTA, CDR2 FQGNSA. J was trimmed by 7 bases and V by 6 bases; bases with no gene match: 16. This CDR3 is built from 16 residues. This table comes from immunoSEQ multiplex PCR, and its TCRdb copy is limited to in-frame clones, with some not included. The table shows 80,000 to 90,000 clones, with about 86% occurring only once. The data belong to a study of identifying expanded T cells in peripheral blood. The V and J genes are TRBV7-2 and TRBJ1-2; 8 nucleotides align to TRBD1. Sequences were obtained from blood. This receptor was obtained from a person aged 18-69 years in good health. The CDR3 nucleotides read TGTGCCAGCAGTAAAAGTGTACAGGGGGTTCGAGGTGGCTACACCTTC. It is translated as CASSKSVQGVRGGYTF.